This record looks at one T cell receptor beta chain sequence and its context. Via MiXCR, TCRdb re-called the 5' RACE reads, giving one row per CDR3 protein. The sample has 29,000 or so distinct CDR3 sequences, approximately 4.8% seen once. These data originate in a study of early T cells in non-severe SARS-CoV-2 infection. Germline CDR1 reads SQVTM; CDR2 reads ANQGSEA. Trimming cost V 7 bases and J 0 bases; bases outside gene matches: 1. There are 13 residues in the CDR3. Sequenced input: whole blood. The chain carries TRBV29-1 and TRBJ2-7, with 12 bases that match TRBD2. The source is an adult who was a healthcare worker with PCR-confirmed SARS-CoV-2 infection or an uninfected control (not recorded which). CDR3 in DNA: TGCAGCGCGGGACTAGCGGGCTCCTACGAGCAGTACTTC. Translated: CSAGLAGSYEQYF.